This TCR beta chain emerged from a study of shared clonotypes between healthy human individuals. The method was immunoSEQ multiplex PCR; TCRdb's version includes in-frame clones alone and lacks a portion of them. The sample contains about a million clones, about three quarters of which appear only once. This CDR3 contains 18 residues. The germline CDR1 and CDR2 sequences are SNHLY and FYNNEI. The ends lost 2 bases at V and 4 bases at J; junction bases unmatched: 8. The TCR sequence derives from a man between 18 and 29 years old in good health. Material: memory CD4+ T cells sorted from blood. The sample's subset: CD45RA-negative fraction. The chain recombines TRBV2 with TRBJ2-4, with 13 bases lining up with TRBD2. The CDR3 DNA is TGTGCCAGCAGTGAATCCGGACTAGCGGGGGACGTTAAAAACATTCAGTACTTC. It specifies CASSESGLAGDVKNIQYF.